This T cell receptor beta chain was sequenced in a study of PD-L1 blockade in urothelial cancer. Study as a whole: A median blood sample held about 140,000 T cells and tens of thousands of unique TCRs.

Locally advanced or metastatic urothelial carcinoma was present in patients. Concerning this clone: Its specificity is not known.

V shed 0 bases and J shed 2 bases, with 12 bases lying between them. The CDR3 is made up of 16 amino acids. Per the germline V gene, CDR1 is SGHRS and CDR2 is YFSETQ. Study findings and constraints: Below-median blood TCR clonality before treatment forecast better survival.

TCRdb keeps only in-frame clones here, not all; method: immunoSEQ multiplex PCR. The table lists 30,000 to 35,000 clones, 75% to 85% of them singletons, with less than 40% in the top ten. The receptor's source is a man in his sixties with urothelial cancer. The chain is built from TRBV5-1 and TRBJ1-3, with D perhaps matching TRBD1 (6 bases). The sequences come from PBMCs, collected around atezolizumab (anti-PD-L1) treatment. CDR3 DNA: TGCGCCAGCAGCTTGGATTCCAGGGGTACTGGAAACACCATATATTTT. Its protein product is CASSLDSRGTGNTIYF.